The source of this T cell receptor (beta chain) is a study of T cells in Graves' hyperthyroidism and ophthalmopathy. Amplification targeted TCR beta CDR3 regions from RNA transcripts. The study used the HTBI primer set for a first-round RT-PCR of the TCR CDR3. TCRdb passed the multiplex PCR reads through MiXCR, listing each CDR3 protein once. The sample carries approximately 500,000 distinct CDR3 sequences, 46% recorded once. Regarding this clonotype: One junction end does not reproduce the germline sequence, and a read error may be involved.

Patients showing uncontrolled infection, other autoimmune disease, pregnancy or lactation were ineligible. The CDR3 is 15 amino acids. Germline values: CDR1 LGHNA, CDR2 YNFKEQ. This chain links TRBV4-2 with TRBJ1-2; TRBD1 matches 7 bases. Sequenced sample: peripheral blood or thyroid tissue (not recorded which). This clonotype originated in a woman between 18 and 29 years old with Graves' hyperthyroidism. The CDR3 protein is CASGQAGTANYGYTF. The CDR3 coding sequence is TGTGCCAGCGGCCAAGCCGGGACAGCTAACTATGGCTACACCTTC.